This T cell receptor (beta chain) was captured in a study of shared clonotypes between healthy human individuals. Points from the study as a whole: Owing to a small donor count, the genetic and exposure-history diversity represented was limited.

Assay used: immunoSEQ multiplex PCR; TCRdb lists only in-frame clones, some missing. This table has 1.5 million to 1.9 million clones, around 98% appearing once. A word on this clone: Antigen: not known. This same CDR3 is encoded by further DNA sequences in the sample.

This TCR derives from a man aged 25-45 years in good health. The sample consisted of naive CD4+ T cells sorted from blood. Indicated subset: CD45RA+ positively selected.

CDR3 loop: CASSRGTLYEQYF. In DNA, the CDR3 is TGTGCCAGCAGCCGCGGGACTCTCTACGAGCAGTACTTC. The chain combines TRBV14 with TRBJ2-7, with D perhaps TRBD2 (6 bases). The CDR3 is 13 amino acids. Germline CDR1 reads SGHDN; CDR2 reads FVKESK. Deletions cut 4 bases from V and 3 bases from J, with 10 bases between.